Here is one T cell receptor (beta chain) with its context. The source of the sample is a study of cytomegalovirus exposure and HLA in healthy donors. With 4 bases removed from V and 6 bases from J, the gap between germline ends came to 9 bases. The CDR3 length is 12 residues. Germline CDR1 MNHEY, CDR2 SMNVEV (reference sequence). Amplification used 60 Vbeta primers and 13 Jbeta primers. Authors' processing steps: The count from a later analysis was some 80 million unique TCR beta chains, some 11 million of them shared. The table came from immunoSEQ multiplex PCR; TCRdb's copy has only in-frame clones and leaves some out. Clone size and the V and J calls come from that table; the DNA yielded D and trimming. The sample consists of around 60,000 clones, approximately 82% of them appearing once.

This chain uses TRBV27 with TRBJ1-2, with D tentatively TRBD1 (5 bases). The TCR comes from a woman aged 40-49 years in good health and CMV-seropositive. The material sequenced was PBMCs. CDR3 nucleotides: TGTGCCAGCAGTTCCTCAGGGAATGGCTACACCTTC. Translated: CASSSSGNGYTF.